The TCR beta chain described here comes from a study of T-cell reconstitution after alpha-beta-depleted transplantation in children. The authors prepared the TCRbeta library with unique molecular identifiers. TCRdb independently ran MiXCR on the PCR reads; one entry per CDR3 protein. The data contain hundreds of thousands of distinct CDR3 sequences, about 15% of them singletons. V lost 2 bases and J lost 7, with 15 bases in between. Looked up from germline, CDR1 is SGDLS and CDR2 is YYNGEE. CDR3 length: 14 amino acids. This clonotype has ten or more counts. This sequence joins TRBV9 and TRBJ1-2, with D hard to call. The receptor was derived from a human donor who donated a stem cell graft to a child with acute myeloid leukemia. Sequencing used PBMCs from the stem cell graft donor, obtained from the stem cell graft. CDR3 DNA sequence: TGTGCCAGCAGCGTTACTTACCGGTTGTCTGGCTACACCTTC. Translated, it gives CASSVTYRLSGYTF.